This T cell receptor beta chain came from a study of T cells in Graves' hyperthyroidism and ophthalmopathy. Study results and caveats: A 13 V-J signature model discriminated ophthalmopathy versus stable hyperthyroidism. Onset of ophthalmopathy came a median 6.5 months after the model predicted it. Blood held most thyroid clonotypes expanded above 0.001 frequency.

V dropped 7 bases and J dropped 4 bases, with 19 bases sitting between them. This CDR3 region has 15 residues. The germline V gene has CDR1 MNHNS and CDR2 SASEGT. A remark on this clonotype: The target antigen is unknown.

Template material for amplifying TCR beta CDR3 regions consisted of RNA transcripts. First-round RT-PCR of the TCR CDR3 relied on the HTBI primer set. Each CDR3 protein is one row after TCRdb ran MiXCR on the multiplex PCR reads. The sample has 480,000 or so distinct CDR3 sequences; 46% are singletons. This receptor was taken from an adult woman with Graves' disease, either hyperthyroidism or ophthalmopathy (not recorded which). The sequencing sample was made of peripheral blood or thyroid tissue (not recorded which). The chain combines TRBV6-1 with TRBJ1-2; maybe TRBD1 (6 bases). CDR3 region: CASTESPQGSYGYTF. In DNA, the CDR3 is TGTGCCAGCACGGAATCTCCACAGGGTTCCTATGGCTACACCTTC.